This T cell receptor (beta chain) was profiled in a study of PD-1 blockade in classical Hodgkin lymphoma. Profiling relied on immunoSEQ multiplex PCR, and the TCRdb table lists in-frame clones only, not all of them. The sample lists 64,000 or so clones, about 89% occurring once. This sample's time point: cycle 4 day 1 (C4D1), after 6 weeks of nivolumab. Following autologous stem cell transplantation, relapse occurred in every patient, and exposure to brentuximab vedotin varied. The germline gives CDR1 PRHDT, CDR2 FYEKMQ (reference sequence). Trimming pared 5 bases from V and 4 bases from J, leaving 11 bases between. This CDR3 spans 13 amino acids.

The sequenced sample was peripheral blood mononuclear cells (PBMCs), obtained before the fourth cycle of nivolumab. The chain couples TRBV13 to TRBJ1-2; no definite D call. The sequence was obtained from a human donor with classical Hodgkin lymphoma. The chain's CDR3 is CASSQGSGYGYTF. CDR3 in DNA: TGTGCCAGCAGCCAAGGCTCGGGCTATGGCTACACCTTC.